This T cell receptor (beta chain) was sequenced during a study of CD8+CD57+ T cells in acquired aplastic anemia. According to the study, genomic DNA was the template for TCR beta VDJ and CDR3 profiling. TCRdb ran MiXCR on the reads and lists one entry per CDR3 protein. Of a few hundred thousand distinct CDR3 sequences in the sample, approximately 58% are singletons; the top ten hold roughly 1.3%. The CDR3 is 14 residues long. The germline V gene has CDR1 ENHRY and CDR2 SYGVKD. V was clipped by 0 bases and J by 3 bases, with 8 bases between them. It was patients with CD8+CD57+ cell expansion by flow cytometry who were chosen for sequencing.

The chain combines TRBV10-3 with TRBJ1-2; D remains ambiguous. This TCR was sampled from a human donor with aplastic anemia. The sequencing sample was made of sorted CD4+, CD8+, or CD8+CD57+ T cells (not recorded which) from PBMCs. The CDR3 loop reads CAISESVEHYGYTF. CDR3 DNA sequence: TGTGCCATCAGTGAGTCGGTGGAGCACTATGGCTACACCTTC.